This T cell receptor beta chain was identified in a study of cytomegalovirus exposure and HLA in healthy donors. The overall study: Genotyping of 400 or so donors showed that 65% to 90% belonged to the Caucasian-associated ancestry cluster.

Amplification used 60 Vbeta primers and 13 Jbeta primers. This table comes from immunoSEQ multiplex PCR, and its TCRdb copy is limited to in-frame clones, with some not included. The sample includes about 150,000 clones, 80% of them seen just once. With 1 base removed from V and 5 bases from J, the gap between germline ends came to 14 bases. The length of the CDR3 is 15 residues. CDR1 and CDR2 (germline): SEHNR, FQNEAQ (reference sequence). This rearrangement joins TRBV7-9 to TRBJ1-1; the D is unclear. Sample: PBMCs. The clonotype comes from a woman between 40 and 55 years old in good health and CMV-seronegative. Written as DNA, the CDR3 is TGTGCCAGCAGCTTAGGGGTGGGGAGGGTTACTGAAGCTTTCTTT. It translates to CASSLGVGRVTEAFF.